Following are 13 T cell receptor beta chains from one sample sequenced in a study of CD8+CD57+ T cells in acquired aplastic anemia. Previously, flow cytometry had revealed CD8+CD57+ cell expansion in the patients chosen for sequencing. Genomic DNA served as template for TCR beta VDJ and CDR3 profiling. Each CDR3 protein is one row after TCRdb ran MiXCR on the reads. The table lists around 500,000 distinct CDR3 sequences, around 33% of them singletons. The material sequenced was sorted CD4+, CD8+, or CD8+CD57+ T cells (not recorded which) from PBMCs. These receptors were obtained from a human donor with aplastic anemia.

The V and J genes are TRBV12-5 and TRBJ1-1; no clear D gene. Germline V gene sequence: CDR1 LGHNT, CDR2 FRNRAP. Trimming shortened V by 6 bases and J by 4 bases, and 9 bases separated the two germline ends. CDR3 length equals 12 residues. In DNA form, the CDR3 reads TGTGCTAGTGGGAATCCGAGCACTGAAGCTTTCTTT. This encodes CASGNPSTEAFF.

The V call is TRBV11-1, the J call TRBJ1-6; TRBD1 is a possible D gene (5 bases). In germline, CDR1 is SGHAT, CDR2 FQDESV (reference sequence). This CDR3 is built from 17 residues. V lost 6 bases to trimming and J lost 3 bases, with 18 bases between them. The CDR3 sequence: CASSYAAQGYYNSPLHF. DNA for the CDR3: TGTGCCAGCAGTTACGCAGCCCAGGGTTACTATAATTCACCCCTCCACTTT.

Many counts were recorded for this clonotype. The J gene is TRBJ2-1, the V gene TRBV24-1; D not resolved. The CDR3 is made up of 15 amino acids. V was clipped by 3 bases and J by 8 bases, with 16 bases between them. Germline V lookup: CDR1 KGHDR, CDR2 SFDVKD. The CDR3 is CATSDPGVGLDEQFF. In nucleotides, the CDR3 is TGTGCCACCAGTGATCCGGGTGTTGGGCTGGATGAGCAGTTCTTC.

This clonotype was detected ten times or more. The V and J genes are TRBV24-1 and TRBJ2-7; 11 nucleotides align to TRBD1. This CDR3 contains 15 residues. CDR1 KGHDR and CDR2 SFDVKD come from the germline V gene. V dropped 3 bases and J dropped 2; count of bases not matched to a gene: 2. The CDR3 region is CATSDGGQGAYEQYF. The CDR3 nucleotides read TGTGCCACCAGTGATGGGGGACAGGGGGCCTACGAGCAGTACTTC.

This chain uses TRBV12-3 or TRBV12-4 with TRBJ2-7, with 8 positions matching TRBD1. The CDR3 is 15 residues long. The V gene end was trimmed by 7 bases and the J gene end by 4 bases; junction bases not matched to a gene: 12. Written as DNA, the CDR3 is TGTGCCAGCACCCTATCAAGAGACAGGGGATACGAGCAGTACTTC. It codes for CASTLSRDRGYEQYF.

This clonotype was seen a handful of times. The CDR3 here is CASSRRDSEAFF. CDR3 bases: TGTGCCAGCAGCCGCCGGGACAGTGAAGCTTTCTTT. The chain uses TRBV12-3 or TRBV12-4 and TRBJ1-1; 7 bases match TRBD1. Losses at the gene ends were 6 bases for V and 7 bases for J; bases not matched to a gene: 5. This CDR3 has 12 residues.

A few counts support this clonotype. The chain carries TRBV10-3 and TRBJ1-2; D is perhaps TRBD1 (5 bases). In germline, CDR1 is ENHRY, CDR2 SYGVKD. The CDR3 is 14 amino acids. Trimming left V 4 bases short and J 1 base short, with 10 bases between. CDR3 protein: CAISVGGFNYGYTF. The CDR3 coding sequence is TGTGCCATCAGTGTTGGGGGGTTTAACTATGGCTACACCTTC.

The chain recombines TRBV5-5 with TRBJ2-7; the D gene is possibly TRBD2 (7 bases). Germline-derived CDR1 and CDR2 are SGHKS and YYEKEE (reference sequence). The CDR3 length is 15 residues. The V end lost 0 bases, the J end lost 3 bases, and 13 bases lay between the germline ends. The CDR3 is CASSLGGGGGYEQYV. In DNA form, the CDR3 reads TGTGCCAGCAGCTTGGGTGGCGGGGGCGGCTACGAGCAGTACGTC.

The table lists this clonotype with a few counts. The V call is TRBV7-9, the J call TRBJ2-7; D is perhaps TRBD1 (6 bases). Germline assignment: CDR1 SEHNR and CDR2 FQNEAQ (reference sequence). This CDR3 has 15 amino acids. The ends were cut back, 2 bases at V and 6 bases at J, with 17 bases in the middle. The CDR3 nucleotides read TGTGCCAGCAGCTTACTACAGGGCATCCCCACCGAGCAGTACTTC. It codes for CASSLLQGIPTEQYF.

This clonotype was seen only once. The chain carries TRBV6-1 and TRBJ2-2; 7 nucleotides agree with TRBD2. Germline loops: CDR1 MNHNS, CDR2 SASEGT. CDR3 length: 17 amino acids. V shed 5 bases, J shed 1 base, and the junction held 10 bases outside the gene matches. The CDR3 loop reads CASSPRRGGGNTGELFF. For the CDR3, the DNA is TGTGCCAGCAGTCCCCGGAGGGGCGGGGGGAACACCGGGGAGCTGTTTTTT.

The V and J genes are TRBV19 and TRBJ2-6; D not certain. The CDR3 consists of 15 residues. Germline assignment: CDR1 LNHDA and CDR2 SQIVND (reference sequence). Trimming left V 9 bases short and J 0 bases short, with 12 bases between. This CDR3 reads CASSSWSSGANVLTF. CDR3 nucleotide sequence: TGTGCCAGCAGCTCCTGGTCCTCTGGGGCCAACGTCCTGACTTTC.

Points on this clonotype: Because the CDR3 is missing its conserved closing phenylalanine or tryptophan, this is likely a read error. The gene calls are TRBV19 and TRBJ2-5; TRBD1 might be the D (6 bases). The V and J ends lost 4 bases and 1 base respectively, with 16 bases between them. The CDR3 contains 16 residues. Germline CDR1 is LNHDA and CDR2 is SQIVND (reference sequence). In DNA form, the CDR3 reads TGTGCCAGTAGTAATACAGGGCGTTTGGGCCAAGAGACCCAGTACCTC. Amino acid sequence: CASSNTGRLGQETQYL.

The sample holds a few counts of this clonotype. The V and J genes are TRBV30 and TRBJ2-7; D uncertain. The CDR3 is made up of 13 amino acids. Germline V gives CDR1 GTSNPN, CDR2 SVGIG (reference sequence). Trimming shortened V by 0 bases and J by 2 bases, and 8 bases separated the two germline ends. CDR3 bases: TGTGCCTGGAGTGTACCACAAACCTACGAGCAGTACTTC. It specifies CAWSVPQTYEQYF. Looking up the rest from reference TRBV30 and TRBJ2-7 gives the full variable domain: SQTIHQWPATLVQPVGSPLSLECTVEGTSNPNLYWYRQAAGRGLQLLFYSVGIGQISSEVPQNLSASRPQDRQFILSSKKLLLSDSGFYLCAWSVPQTYEQYFGPGTRLTVT.